These T cell receptor beta chains were read from a single sample in a study of T cells expressing NK-cell markers. TCRdb reprocessed the 5' RACE reads and keeps a single row for each CDR3 protein, giving no DNA. This sample contains under 200,000 distinct CDR3 sequences. Sequencing was done on a sample of blood T cells: a sorted CD56 or NKG2C T cell subset, CD4+ or CD8+ T cells, or bulk PBMC T cells (not recorded which). The receptors here all came from a woman between 18 and 70 years old in good health. Each CDR3 is given with its conserved first and last residue.

j_call: TRBJ2-1
v_call: TRBV2
cdr3_aa: CASSGVSGLQEQFF

j_call: TRBJ1-2
v_call: TRBV5-1
cdr3_aa: CASSLGTVGYYGYTF

j_call: TRBJ2-2
v_call: TRBV20-1
cdr3_aa: CSVKAGVGTGELFF

j_call: TRBJ2-5
v_call: TRBV4-2
cdr3_aa: CASSQDGGRVQETQYF

j_call: TRBJ1-2
v_call: TRBV20-1
cdr3_aa: CSARGDRDGYTF

j_call: TRBJ1-5
v_call: TRBV20-1
cdr3_aa: CSADHSNQPQHF

j_call: TRBJ2-7
v_call: TRBV24-1
cdr3_aa: CATSDSDLPSEQYF

j_call: TRBJ2-5
v_call: TRBV2
cdr3_aa: CASSVGTQETQYF

j_call: TRBJ1-2
v_call: TRBV12-3/TRBV12-4
cdr3_aa: CASSYQGTGGYTF

j_call: TRBJ2-1
v_call: TRBV7-2
cdr3_aa: CASRLKYGYNEQFF

j_call: TRBJ2-2
v_call: TRBV12-3/TRBV12-4
cdr3_aa: CATKNTGELFF

j_call: TRBJ1-4
v_call: TRBV5-4
cdr3_aa: CASSATGGEGEKLFF

j_call: TRBJ1-4
v_call: TRBV9
cdr3_aa: CASSVRGMDEKLFF

j_call: TRBJ1-6
v_call: TRBV2
cdr3_aa: CASSDSNSPLHF

j_call: TRBJ2-2
v_call: TRBV19
cdr3_aa: CASSIQGALGGELFF

j_call: TRBJ2-1
v_call: TRBV7-2
cdr3_aa: CASSSPLSGGVGNEQFF

j_call: TRBJ2-1
v_call: TRBV7-3
cdr3_aa: CASSLNPPEGEQFF

j_call: TRBJ1-6
v_call: TRBV20-1
cdr3_aa: CSARGQDPNSPLHF

j_call: TRBJ2-5
v_call: TRBV14
cdr3_aa: CASSQLPQETQYF

j_call: TRBJ2-5
v_call: TRBV5-1
cdr3_aa: CASSLFGTGQGETQYF

j_call: TRBJ2-1
v_call: TRBV6-1
cdr3_aa: CASRPGGGGAYNEQFF

j_call: TRBJ2-7
v_call: TRBV18
cdr3_aa: CASSPTSGSKNEQYF

j_call: TRBJ1-1
v_call: TRBV12-3/TRBV12-4
cdr3_aa: CASSSDRRNTEAFF

j_call: TRBJ2-1
v_call: TRBV7-8
cdr3_aa: CASSPRGTSGEQFF

j_call: TRBJ2-7
v_call: TRBV4-1
cdr3_aa: CASSPVGTYEQYF

j_call: TRBJ1-1
v_call: TRBV12-3/TRBV12-4
cdr3_aa: CASRWQGAGNTEAFF

j_call: TRBJ1-1
v_call: TRBV3-1
cdr3_aa: CASSQADRSPTEAFF

j_call: TRBJ2-5
v_call: TRBV5-6
cdr3_aa: CASSFLASETQYF